This TCR beta chain was retrieved from a study of T-cell memory formation after mild COVID-19. Study-level points and caveats: SARS-CoV-2 specificity was not confirmed for second-wave clones peaking on day 37.

The V gene's germline CDR1 is SGHRS and CDR2 YFSETQ. CDR3 length: 16 amino acids. V lost 4 bases and J lost 3, with 18 bases in between. TCRdb redid the calling of the 5' RACE reads with MiXCR, one entry per CDR3 protein. Here the sample spans about 390,000 distinct CDR3 sequences, around a sixth being singletons. A note on this clonotype: What it binds is not known.

The specimen was PBMCs or a T cell subset sorted from them (not recorded which). The sequence was obtained from a man in his late teens or twenties who had mild COVID-19 (a few samples of this study predate the infection). Cell type and time point are not known. The chain carries TRBV5-1 and TRBJ2-3; D could derive from TRBD1 or TRBD2 (6 bases each). The CDR3 bases are TGCGCCAGCAGCGGAGGGGGTAGTAGGCTTACAGATACGCAGTATTTT. It translates to CASSGGGSRLTDTQYF.